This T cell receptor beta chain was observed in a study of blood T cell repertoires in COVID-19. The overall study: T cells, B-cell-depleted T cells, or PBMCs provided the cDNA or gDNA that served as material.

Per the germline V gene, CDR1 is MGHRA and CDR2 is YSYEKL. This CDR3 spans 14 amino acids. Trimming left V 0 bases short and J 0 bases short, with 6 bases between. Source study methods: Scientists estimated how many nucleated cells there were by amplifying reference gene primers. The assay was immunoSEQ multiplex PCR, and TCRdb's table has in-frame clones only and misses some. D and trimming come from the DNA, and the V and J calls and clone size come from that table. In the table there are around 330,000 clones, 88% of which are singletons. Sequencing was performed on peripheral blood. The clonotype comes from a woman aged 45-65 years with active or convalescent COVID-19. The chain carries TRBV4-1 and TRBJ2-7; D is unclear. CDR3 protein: CASSQDTASYEQYF. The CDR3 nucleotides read TGCGCCAGCAGCCAAGATACAGCCTCCTACGAGCAGTACTTC.